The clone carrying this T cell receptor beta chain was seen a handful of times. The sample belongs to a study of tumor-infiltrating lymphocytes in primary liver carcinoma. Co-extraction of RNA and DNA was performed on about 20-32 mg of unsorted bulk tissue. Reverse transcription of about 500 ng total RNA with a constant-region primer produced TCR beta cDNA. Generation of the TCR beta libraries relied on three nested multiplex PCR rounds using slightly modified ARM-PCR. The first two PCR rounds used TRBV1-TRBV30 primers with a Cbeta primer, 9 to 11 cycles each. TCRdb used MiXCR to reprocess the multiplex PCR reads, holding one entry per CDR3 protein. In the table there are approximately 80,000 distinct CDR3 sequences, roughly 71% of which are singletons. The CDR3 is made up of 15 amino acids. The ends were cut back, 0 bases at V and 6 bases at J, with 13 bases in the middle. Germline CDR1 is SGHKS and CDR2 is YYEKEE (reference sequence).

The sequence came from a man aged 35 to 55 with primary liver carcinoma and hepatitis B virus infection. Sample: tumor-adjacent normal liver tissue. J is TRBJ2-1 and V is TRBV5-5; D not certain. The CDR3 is CASSLGQGRVNEQFF. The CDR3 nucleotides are TGTGCCAGCAGCTTGGGTCAAGGTAGGGTCAATGAGCAGTTCTTC. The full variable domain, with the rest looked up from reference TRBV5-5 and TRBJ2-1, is DAGVTQSPTHLIKTRGQQVTLRCSPISGHKSVSWYQQVLGQGPQFIFQYYEKEERGRGNFPDRFSARQFPNYSSELNVNALLLGDSALYLCASSLGQGRVNEQFFGPGTRLTVL.